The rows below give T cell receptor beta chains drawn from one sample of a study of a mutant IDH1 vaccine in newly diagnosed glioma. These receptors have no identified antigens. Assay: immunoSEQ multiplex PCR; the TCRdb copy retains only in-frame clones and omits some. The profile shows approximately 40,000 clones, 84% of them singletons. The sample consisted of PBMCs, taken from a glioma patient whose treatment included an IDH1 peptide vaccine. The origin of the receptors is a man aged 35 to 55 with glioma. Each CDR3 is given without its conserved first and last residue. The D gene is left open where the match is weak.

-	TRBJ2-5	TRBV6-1	ASSEIPLETQY
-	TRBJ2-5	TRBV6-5	ASRMGRVQETQY
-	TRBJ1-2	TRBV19	ASSIETGQGYGYT
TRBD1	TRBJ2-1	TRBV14	ASSQDWGQGINEQF
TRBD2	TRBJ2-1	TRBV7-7	ASSSTSGSNDEQF
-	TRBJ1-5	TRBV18	ASSVTDGPQH
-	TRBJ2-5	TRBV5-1	ASSLGSQETQY
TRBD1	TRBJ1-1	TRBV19	ASSIDRDTEAF
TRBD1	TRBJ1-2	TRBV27	ASSLKGTGYGYT
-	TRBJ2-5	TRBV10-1	ASSARVEETQY
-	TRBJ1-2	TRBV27	ASRTGVGSHGYT
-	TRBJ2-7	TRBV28	ASSWARDEQY
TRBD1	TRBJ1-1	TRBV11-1	ASSLVSQGRNTEAF
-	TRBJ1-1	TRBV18	ASSPGLDQGTEAF
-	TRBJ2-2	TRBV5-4	ASSSRGRATGELF
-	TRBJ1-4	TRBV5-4	ASSLWQDEKLF
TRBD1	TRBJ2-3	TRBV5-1	ASSPLGTGGADTQY
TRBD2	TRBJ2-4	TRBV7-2	ASSKAGGGGAKNIQY
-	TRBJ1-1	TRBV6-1	ASSISRGAF
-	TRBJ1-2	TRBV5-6	ASSRGGAYSYGYT
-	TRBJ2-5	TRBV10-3	AISALQETQY
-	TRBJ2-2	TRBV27	ASSFGVGGGELF
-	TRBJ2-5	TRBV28	ASSLGPWQLEEETQY
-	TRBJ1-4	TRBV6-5	ASSKRVYNEKLF
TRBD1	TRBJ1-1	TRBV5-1	ASSGQGGTEAF
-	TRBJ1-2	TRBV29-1	SVERRDYGYT
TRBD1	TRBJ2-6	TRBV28	ASRSTGGGSGANVLT
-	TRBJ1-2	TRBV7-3	ASSVRDEGYGYT
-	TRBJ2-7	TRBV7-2	ASSSRTLTYEQY
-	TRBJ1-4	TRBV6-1	ASDSNEKLF
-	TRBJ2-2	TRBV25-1	ASARDTTNTGELF
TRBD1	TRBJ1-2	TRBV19	ASSPGTGRRYGYT
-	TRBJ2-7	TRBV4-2	ASSQSQRVYEQY